A single sample is the source of the 24 T cell receptor beta chains below, sequenced in a study of T cell changes during pregnancy in multiple sclerosis. Profiled with immunoSEQ multiplex PCR; TCRdb holds only in-frame clones, not every one. The table has tens of thousands of clones, around 93% seen once. Sequenced material: peripheral blood, taken after pregnancy. Receptors originate from a female donor with multiple sclerosis, enrolled in a pregnancy study.

This clone came up a few times. The chain uses TRBV27 and TRBJ1-5; D is unclear. The CDR3 has 14 residues. V lost 4 bases and J 0 bases, leaving 7 bases between the germline ends. Per the germline V gene, CDR1 is MNHEY and CDR2 is SMNVEV (reference sequence). The DNA for the CDR3 is TGTGCCAGCAGTTCTCAGAATAGCAATCAGCCCCAGCATTTT. The encoded protein is CASSSQNSNQPQHF.

The rearrangement uses TRBV4-3 and TRBJ1-5; possible D gene TRBD1, 5 bases. The V end lost 2 bases, the J end lost 4 bases, and 9 bases lay between the germline ends. The CDR3 runs 14 residues. In germline, CDR1 is LGHNA, CDR2 YSLEER. CDR3 in amino acids: CASSQTTANQPQHF. The CDR3 DNA sequence: TGCGCCAGCAGCCAAACGACAGCTAATCAGCCCCAGCATTTT.

The chain couples TRBV27 to TRBJ2-1; 13 bases are a match to TRBD2. Germline V gene data show CDR1 as MNHEY and CDR2 as SMNVEV (reference sequence). The ends lost 5 bases at V and 5 bases at J; junction bases unmatched: 6. This CDR3 is 16 amino acids long. The CDR3 protein is CASSKSGTSGNNEQFF. CDR3 DNA sequence: TGTGCCAGCAGTAAGAGCGGGACTAGCGGGAACAATGAGCAGTTCTTC.

The CDR3 nucleotides are TGTGCCAGACCGGGACACAACCGTCAGCCCCAGCATTTT. It encodes CARPGHNRQPQHF. The J gene is TRBJ1-5, the V gene TRBV6-5; possibly TRBD1 for D (6 bases). Germline-derived CDR1 and CDR2 are MNHEY and SVGAGI. The V gene lost 9 bases and the J gene lost 6 bases, with 15 bases spanning the gap. The CDR3 is 13 residues long.

The chain couples TRBV20-1 to TRBJ1-5, with a tentative D call TRBD1 (5 bases). This CDR3 region has 11 residues. Between the trimmed V and J ends, which lost 3 bases and 7 bases, there was a span of 7 bases. In germline, CDR1 is DFQATT, CDR2 SNEGSKA (reference sequence). CDR3 DNA sequence: TGCAGTGCTAGTCAGGGACAGCCCCAGCATTTT. This sequence encodes CSASQGQPQHF.

This chain joins TRBV6-6 and TRBJ2-7; 9 bases line up with TRBD1. Germline assignment: CDR1 MNHNY and CDR2 SVGAGI (reference sequence). After removal of 4 bases from V and 0 bases from J, the junction contained 7 bases not matched to a gene. The CDR3 totals 16 residues. The CDR3 sequence: CASSLTGGARSYEQYF. Here the CDR3 DNA reads TGTGCCAGCAGTTTAACAGGGGGCGCGCGCTCCTACGAGCAGTACTTC.

The V call is TRBV27, the J call TRBJ2-7, with 8 bases lining up with TRBD1. V dropped 3 bases and J dropped 1; count of bases not matched to a gene: 5. The CDR3 is 15 residues long. Germline V CDR1 and CDR2: MNHEY, SMNVEV (reference sequence). This CDR3 reads CASSFRRTGSYEQYF. Written as DNA, the CDR3 is TGTGCCAGCAGTTTTAGGCGGACAGGGTCCTACGAGCAGTACTTC.

This chain uses TRBV18 with TRBJ1-1; 9 positions agree with TRBD1. The junction had 4 bases not matched to a gene; V was cut back by 3 bases and J by 2 bases. This CDR3 is built from 15 residues. Germline V gene lookup returns CDR1 KGHSH and CDR2 LQKENI. The CDR3 region is CASSPRGQGNTEAFF. CDR3 nucleotides: TGTGCCAGCTCACCGAGGGGACAGGGTAACACTGAAGCTTTCTTT.

The chain employs TRBV28 and TRBJ1-3; TRBD1 agrees at 9 bases. CDR1 and CDR2 (germline): MDHEN, SYDVKM. The CDR3 has 15 amino acids. Losses at the gene ends were 6 bases for V and 4 bases for J; bases not matched to a gene: 7. The CDR3, as DNA: TGTGCCAGCAGGGAAGCCGGGACAGGGGGAAACACCATATATTTT. The encoded protein is CASREAGTGGNTIYF.

This sequence joins TRBV29-1 and TRBJ2-5; possible D gene TRBD2, 6 bases. The germline V and J ends were trimmed by 6 bases and 5 bases, with 10 bases remaining between them. Germline loops: CDR1 SQVTM, CDR2 ANQGSEA. The CDR3 has 11 amino acids. The CDR3 nucleotides are TGCAGCGTGAGACTAGGGGAGACCCAGTACTTC. It translates to CSVRLGETQYF.

The chain links TRBV28 to TRBJ2-1; 7 bases are a match to TRBD2. Trimming at V came to 2 bases and at J to 2 bases, leaving 21 bases not matched to a gene. CDR1 is MDHEN, CDR2 SYDVKM, per germline. The CDR3 spans 21 residues. The CDR3 is CASSLGTLTSPHPTPYNEQFF. In nucleotides, the CDR3 is TGTGCCAGCAGTTTAGGGACCTTGACTAGCCCGCATCCGACCCCCTACAATGAGCAGTTCTTC.

Only a few counts were recorded for this clone. The chain couples TRBV7-9 to TRBJ1-5; D not certain. V was clipped by 7 bases and J by 3 bases, with 7 bases between them. This CDR3 spans 12 amino acids. CDR1 SEHNR and CDR2 FQNEAQ come from the germline V gene (reference sequence). In DNA form, the CDR3 reads TGTGCCAGCACAGCGGACAATCAGCCCCAGCATTTT. Translating it yields CASTADNQPQHF.

V usage is TRBV2 and J usage is TRBJ2-1; 7 bases are a match to TRBD2. Germline trimming cut 5 bases from V and 2 bases from J; bases unmatched to any gene: 9. This CDR3 has 16 residues. CDR1 is SNHLY and CDR2 is FYNNEI in the germline V gene. The CDR3 protein is CASSRVGLGPYNEQFF. The CDR3 DNA reads as TGTGCCAGCAGTAGGGTCGGACTAGGCCCCTACAATGAGCAGTTCTTC. Full variable domain (remainder filled in from reference TRBV2 and TRBJ2-1): EPEVTQTPSHQVTQMGQEVILRCVPISNHLYFYWYRQILGQKVEFLVSFYNNEISEKSEIFDDQFSVERPDGSNFTLKIRSTKLEDSAMYFCASSRVGLGPYNEQFFGPGTRLTVL.

The CDR3 sequence: CSVDATGVNTEAFF. The CDR3 DNA follows: TGCAGCGTTGACGCAACCGGTGTGAACACTGAAGCTTTCTTT. The chain joins TRBV29-1 to TRBJ1-1, with D unclear. Germline lookup yields CDR1 SQVTM and CDR2 ANQGSEA. The CDR3 sequence is 14 residues long. V was clipped by 3 bases and J by 0 bases, with 11 bases between them.

The rearrangement joins TRBV28 to TRBJ2-1; D gene ambiguous. The ends were cut back, 2 bases at V and 6 bases at J, with 8 bases in the middle. CDR1 is MDHEN and CDR2 is SYDVKM in the germline V gene. The CDR3 extends over 13 amino acids. This chain's CDR3 is CASSLVSLNEQFF. The CDR3 coding sequence is TGTGCCAGCAGTTTAGTTTCACTCAATGAGCAGTTCTTC.

The genes are TRBV28 and TRBJ1-1, with D possibly matching TRBD1 (6 bases). The CDR3 covers 16 residues. V was clipped by 3 bases and J by 5 bases, with 19 bases between them. Germline assignment: CDR1 MDHEN and CDR2 SYDVKM. For the CDR3, the DNA is TGTGCCAGCAGTTTCCGCAGGGGCCCCTTTCAGACTGAAGCTTTCTTT. Its protein is CASSFRRGPFQTEAFF.

The chain carries TRBV6-6 and TRBJ2-7; 10 bases are a match to TRBD2. CDR3 size: 16 residues. Trimming took 5 bases from V and 7 from J; bases not matched to a gene: 14. The germline CDR1 and CDR2 sequences are MNHNY and SVGAGI (reference sequence). CDR3 region: CASSKRTSGKIPEQYF. CDR3 sequence (DNA): TGTGCCAGCAGTAAGAGGACTAGCGGAAAAATTCCGGAGCAGTACTTC.

V and J are TRBV11-1 and TRBJ2-5; D gene uncertain. CDR1 SGHAT and CDR2 FQDESV come from the germline V gene (reference sequence). There are 13 residues in the CDR3. V lost 1 base to trimming and J lost 5 bases, with 8 bases between them. The CDR3: CASSLVVWETQYF. The DNA for the CDR3 is TGTGCCAGCAGCTTAGTAGTGTGGGAGACCCAGTACTTC.

This sequence joins TRBV7-9 and TRBJ1-4, with TRBD1 identical over 10 bases. The CDR3 is made up of 19 amino acids. Germline V gene sequence: CDR1 SEHNR, CDR2 FQNEAQ (reference sequence). Germline trimming cut 0 bases from V and 3 bases from J; bases unmatched to any gene: 10. The CDR3 reads CASSLARGQGPGANEKLFF. CDR3 DNA: TGTGCCAGCAGCTTAGCGCGGGGACAGGGGCCTGGAGCTAATGAAAAACTGTTTTTT.

The rearrangement links TRBV29-1 to TRBJ2-7; no clear D gene. In germline, CDR1 is SQVTM, CDR2 ANQGSEA. The CDR3 is 13 residues long. Trimming took 0 bases from V and 1 from J, leaving 7 bases between them. The DNA of the CDR3 is TGCAGCGTTGAAGACAGTGATTCCTACGAGCAGTACTTC. This codes for CSVEDSDSYEQYF.

The chain uses TRBV7-3 and TRBJ2-1, with 12 bases matching TRBD2. The J segment lost 0 bases and the V segment lost 11 bases, leaving 11 bases of the junction unmatched. The germline CDR1 and CDR2 sequences are SGHTA and FQGTGA. This CDR3 region has 17 residues. The CDR3 sequence: CAGRLAGERSSYNEQFF. The CDR3 DNA reads TGTGCCGGCCGACTAGCGGGAGAAAGGAGCTCCTACAATGAGCAGTTCTTC.

The V gene is TRBV28, the J gene TRBJ1-4; D is unresolved. Per germline, CDR1 MDHEN and CDR2 SYDVKM. V lost 7 bases to trimming and J lost 1 base, with 22 bases between them. The CDR3 length is 18 residues. CDR3 nucleotides: TGTGCCAGCACTTACGGGTCACCTGTATTTCGAACTAATGAAAAACTGTTTTTT. This translates into CASTYGSPVFRTNEKLFF.

The chain recombines TRBV6-1 with TRBJ2-5; D uncertain. Trimming stripped 4 bases from V and 5 bases from J, with 11 bases between. This CDR3 contains 13 residues. Germline lookup yields CDR1 MNHNS and CDR2 SASEGT. The CDR3 DNA reads as TGTGCCAGCAGTGCCTGGGCAAGGGAGACCCAGTACTTC. Translating it yields CASSAWARETQYF.

The rearrangement links TRBV5-1 to TRBJ2-3; 7 bases agree with TRBD2. This CDR3 is 16 amino acids long. Trimming removed 4 bases from V and 4 bases from J; junction bases left unmatched: 12. The germline V gene encodes CDR1 SGHRS and CDR2 YFSETQ. The CDR3 spells CASSVGMGGEPDTQYF. The DNA of the CDR3 is TGCGCCAGCAGCGTTGGGATGGGGGGGGAGCCAGATACGCAGTATTTT.